These T cell receptor beta chains were read from a single sample in a study of blood T cells in healthy people across ages. TCRdb fed the 5' RACE reads into MiXCR, producing one record per CDR3 protein. The data contain approximately 730,000 distinct CDR3 sequences, roughly 45% of them singletons. The sequenced material came from blood. The receptors come from a woman aged 55-69 years in good health. The CDR3 runs from the conserved cysteine through the conserved F or W. The D gene is left open where the match is weak. Expanded clones get a size class; other rows say once, few or many, or leave the size out.

J gene: TRBJ2-1
V gene: TRBV2
D gene: .
clone size: once
CDR3 length: 12
CDR3 protein: CASTADNNEQFF
CDR3 DNA: TGTGCCAGCACGGCAGACAACAATGAGCAGTTCTTC

J gene: TRBJ2-3
V gene: TRBV12-3/TRBV12-4
D gene: .
clone size: .
CDR3 length: 15
CDR3 protein: CASSRRIGGADTQYF
CDR3 DNA: TGTGCCAGCAGTCGAAGGATCGGGGGCGCGGATACGCAGTATTTT

J gene: TRBJ2-3
V gene: TRBV9
D gene: TRBD2
clone size: .
CDR3 length: 16
CDR3 protein: CASSVESGLAGDTQYF
CDR3 DNA: TGTGCCAGCAGCGTAGAATCAGGACTAGCGGGGGATACGCAGTATTTT

J gene: TRBJ1-1
V gene: TRBV20-1
D gene: .
clone size: .
CDR3 length: 15
CDR3 protein: CSASPGAAMNTEAFF
CDR3 DNA: TGCAGTGCTAGCCCGGGGGCAGCGATGAACACTGAAGCTTTCTTT

J gene: TRBJ1-2
V gene: TRBV9
D gene: .
clone size: .
CDR3 length: 13
CDR3 protein: CASSAGGIYGYTF
CDR3 DNA: TGTGCCAGCAGCGCTGGGGGGATCTATGGCTACACCTTC

J gene: TRBJ1-5
V gene: TRBV6-1
D gene: .
clone size: .
CDR3 length: 14
CDR3 protein: CASRSGGLNQPQHF
CDR3 DNA: TGTGCCAGCAGGTCAGGAGGGCTCAATCAGCCCCAGCATTTT

J gene: TRBJ2-5
V gene: TRBV7-6
D gene: TRBD1
clone size: .
CDR3 length: 16
CDR3 protein: CASNKIRGTGRETQYF
CDR3 DNA: TGTGCCAGCAACAAAATACGAGGGACAGGGCGAGAGACCCAGTACTTC

J gene: TRBJ2-1
V gene: TRBV3-1
D gene: TRBD2
clone size: .
CDR3 length: 15
CDR3 protein: CASSFLAGGHNEQFF
CDR3 DNA: TGTGCCAGCAGCTTTCTAGCGGGGGGCCACAATGAGCAGTTCTTC

J gene: TRBJ1-2
V gene: TRBV5-1
D gene: .
clone size: few
CDR3 length: 14
CDR3 protein: CASSLAGGEGGYTF
CDR3 DNA: TGCGCCAGCAGCTTGGCCGGAGGGGAGGGTGGCTACACCTTC

J gene: TRBJ2-1
V gene: TRBV7-3
D gene: TRBD2
clone size: .
CDR3 length: 15
CDR3 protein: CASSPGLAGADEQFF
CDR3 DNA: TGTGCCAGCAGCCCCGGACTAGCGGGAGCTGACGAGCAGTTCTTC

J gene: TRBJ2-3
V gene: TRBV7-2
D gene: TRBD2
clone size: .
CDR3 length: 13
CDR3 protein: CASSPSGESAQYF
CDR3 DNA: TGTGCCAGCAGCCCTAGCGGAGAATCCGCGCAGTATTTT

J gene: TRBJ1-2
V gene: TRBV20-1
D gene: TRBD1
clone size: .
CDR3 length: 15
CDR3 protein: CSAREAGGLTVRYTF
CDR3 DNA: TGCAGTGCTAGAGAGGCAGGGGGTCTTACGGTTCGCTACACCTTC

J gene: TRBJ2-6
V gene: TRBV3-1
D gene: .
clone size: once
CDR3 length: 16
CDR3 protein: CASSPPRATGANVLTF
CDR3 DNA: TGTGCCAGCAGCCCTCCTCGGGCCACTGGGGCCAACGTCCTGACTTTC

J gene: TRBJ2-1
V gene: TRBV9
D gene: TRBD2
clone size: few
CDR3 length: 16
CDR3 protein: CASSVGAGVVDNEQFF
CDR3 DNA: TGTGCCAGCAGCGTAGGGGCGGGAGTAGTGGACAATGAGCAGTTCTTC

J gene: TRBJ2-6
V gene: TRBV28
D gene: TRBD2
clone size: .
CDR3 length: 18
CDR3 protein: CAGSSPGLAGAGANVLTF
CDR3 DNA: TGTGCCGGCAGTTCGCCGGGACTAGCGGGAGCTGGGGCCAACGTCCTGACTTTC

J gene: TRBJ1-4
V gene: TRBV12-3/TRBV12-4
D gene: .
clone size: .
CDR3 length: 14
CDR3 protein: CASSAAEGNEKLFF
CDR3 DNA: TGTGCCAGCAGCGCGGCCGAGGGTAATGAAAAACTGTTTTTT

J gene: TRBJ2-5
V gene: TRBV6-6
D gene: .
clone size: few
CDR3 length: 14
CDR3 protein: CASGLGSGEETQYF
CDR3 DNA: TGTGCCAGCGGACTGGGCTCTGGAGAAGAGACCCAGTACTTC

J gene: TRBJ2-7
V gene: TRBV27
D gene: .
clone size: .
CDR3 length: 14
CDR3 protein: CASSSGPRGYEQYF
CDR3 DNA: TGTGCCAGCAGTTCAGGTCCACGAGGATACGAGCAGTACTTC

J gene: TRBJ2-5
V gene: TRBV4-3
D gene: TRBD1
clone size: .
CDR3 length: 21
CDR3 protein: CASSHPGQGNPQGYPLETQYF
CDR3 DNA: TGCGCCAGCAGCCACCCCGGACAGGGTAACCCTCAGGGGTATCCACTAGAGACCCAGTACTTC

J gene: TRBJ2-3
V gene: TRBV13
D gene: .
clone size: many
CDR3 length: 14
CDR3 protein: CASSSTGSTDTQYF
CDR3 DNA: TGTGCCAGCAGCAGCACAGGGTCAACAGATACGCAGTATTTT

J gene: TRBJ1-1
V gene: TRBV6-1
D gene: .
clone size: .
CDR3 length: 15
CDR3 protein: CASSQGLTVNAEAFF
CDR3 DNA: TGTGCCAGCAGTCAAGGCTTAACGGTTAACGCTGAAGCTTTCTTT

J gene: TRBJ2-4
V gene: TRBV20-1
D gene: TRBD1
clone size: .
CDR3 length: 15
CDR3 protein: CSARGGGQGKNIQYF
CDR3 DNA: TGCAGTGCTCGTGGGGGGGGACAGGGGAAAAACATTCAGTACTTC

J gene: TRBJ2-1
V gene: TRBV7-9
D gene: .
clone size: many
CDR3 length: 10
CDR3 protein: CASSRDEQFF
CDR3 DNA: TGTGCCAGCAGCAGGGATGAGCAGTTCTTC

J gene: TRBJ2-7
V gene: TRBV27
D gene: .
clone size: .
CDR3 length: 13
CDR3 protein: CASRAGPPYEQYF
CDR3 DNA: TGTGCCAGCCGGGCGGGACCACCCTACGAGCAGTACTTC

J gene: TRBJ2-3
V gene: TRBV9
D gene: .
clone size: few
CDR3 length: 17
CDR3 protein: CASSATVRQSSTDTQYF
CDR3 DNA: TGTGCCAGCAGCGCGACAGTTAGACAGTCTAGCACAGATACGCAGTATTTT

J gene: TRBJ1-4
V gene: TRBV7-9
D gene: .
clone size: few
CDR3 length: 15
CDR3 protein: CASSASLQDFEELFF
CDR3 DNA: TGTGCCAGCAGCGCCAGCTTGCAGGATTTTGAGGAACTGTTTTTT

J gene: TRBJ2-3
V gene: TRBV20-1
D gene: .
clone size: few
CDR3 length: 16
CDR3 protein: CSAPTWTRPRTDTQYF
CDR3 DNA: TGCAGTGCCCCTACCTGGACGCGGCCGCGCACAGATACGCAGTATTTT

J gene: TRBJ1-2
V gene: TRBV12-3/TRBV12-4
D gene: .
clone size: .
CDR3 length: 14
CDR3 protein: CASGNFRGNYGYTF
CDR3 DNA: TGTGCCAGCGGAAACTTCAGGGGTAACTATGGCTACACCTTC

J gene: TRBJ2-3
V gene: TRBV18
D gene: .
clone size: .
CDR3 length: 15
CDR3 protein: CASSPLIQGIDTQYF
CDR3 DNA: TGTGCCAGCTCACCACTTATACAGGGAATAGATACGCAGTATTTT

J gene: TRBJ1-1
V gene: TRBV29-1
D gene: .
clone size: .
CDR3 length: 15
CDR3 protein: CSVQFGSGLGTEAFF
CDR3 DNA: TGCAGCGTTCAATTCGGGTCGGGCTTAGGGACTGAAGCTTTCTTT

J gene: TRBJ2-1
V gene: TRBV3-1
D gene: .
clone size: few
CDR3 length: 15
CDR3 protein: CASSQVRGTYNEQFF
CDR3 DNA: TGTGCCAGCAGCCAAGTGCGAGGTACCTACAATGAGCAGTTCTTC

J gene: TRBJ1-1
V gene: TRBV4-3
D gene: TRBD1
clone size: few
CDR3 length: 15
CDR3 protein: CASSQVRYRGTEAFF
CDR3 DNA: TGCGCCAGCAGCCAAGTGCGATACAGGGGGACTGAAGCTTTCTTT

J gene: TRBJ2-3
V gene: TRBV7-3
D gene: TRBD2
clone size: .
CDR3 length: 18
CDR3 protein: CASSLASGGAGSTDTQYF
CDR3 DNA: TGTGCCAGCAGCTTAGCTAGCGGGGGGGCCGGAAGCACAGATACGCAGTATTTT

J gene: TRBJ2-2
V gene: TRBV25-1
D gene: .
clone size: .
CDR3 length: 17
CDR3 protein: CASSGSRGQRGSGELFF
CDR3 DNA: TGTGCCAGCAGTGGTTCTCGGGGTCAGAGGGGGTCCGGGGAGCTGTTTTTT

J gene: TRBJ2-1
V gene: TRBV6-1
D gene: TRBD2
clone size: .
CDR3 length: 20
CDR3 protein: CASSERGTSGSANSYNEQFF
CDR3 DNA: TGTGCCAGCAGTGAAAGAGGGACTAGCGGGAGCGCAAACTCCTACAATGAGCAGTTCTTC

J gene: TRBJ2-1
V gene: TRBV7-9
D gene: TRBD2
clone size: .
CDR3 length: 16
CDR3 protein: CASSPTRLAGGYEQFF
CDR3 DNA: TGTGCCAGCAGCCCCACCCGACTAGCGGGAGGCTATGAGCAGTTCTTC

J gene: TRBJ2-1
V gene: TRBV6-2/TRBV6-3
D gene: .
clone size: once
CDR3 length: 15
CDR3 protein: CASSYLDSPYNEQFF
CDR3 DNA: TGTGCCAGCAGTTACCTTGACAGTCCCTACAATGAGCAGTTCTTC

J gene: TRBJ1-1
V gene: TRBV25-1
D gene: .
clone size: few
CDR3 length: 16
CDR3 protein: CASSEFAAVGNTEAFF
CDR3 DNA: TGTGCCAGCAGTGAGTTCGCGGCCGTGGGGAACACTGAAGCTTTCTTT

J gene: TRBJ1-2
V gene: TRBV5-1
D gene: .
clone size: .
CDR3 length: 14
CDR3 protein: CASSFGRTNYGYTF
CDR3 DNA: TGCGCCAGCAGCTTTGGCAGGACTAACTATGGCTACACCTTC

J gene: TRBJ2-3
V gene: TRBV10-3
D gene: .
clone size: few
CDR3 length: 14
CDR3 protein: CAIARGEATDTQYF
CDR3 DNA: TGTGCCATCGCCAGGGGAGAGGCCACAGATACGCAGTATTTT

J gene: TRBJ2-5
V gene: TRBV15
D gene: .
clone size: few
CDR3 length: 15
CDR3 protein: CATSRDRGALETQYF
CDR3 DNA: TGTGCCACCAGCAGAGATAGGGGGGCGCTAGAGACCCAGTACTTC

J gene: TRBJ1-1
V gene: TRBV3-1
D gene: .
clone size: .
CDR3 length: 14
CDR3 protein: CASSQQGKKTEAFF
CDR3 DNA: TGTGCCAGCAGCCAACAGGGGAAAAAGACTGAAGCTTTCTTT

J gene: TRBJ1-1
V gene: TRBV20-1
D gene: .
clone size: .
CDR3 length: 11
CDR3 protein: CSAGGDTEAFF
CDR3 DNA: TGCAGTGCCGGGGGGGACACTGAAGCTTTCTTT

J gene: TRBJ2-4
V gene: TRBV18
D gene: .
clone size: few
CDR3 length: 14
CDR3 protein: CASSPPGLLNIQYF
CDR3 DNA: TGTGCCAGCTCACCACCGGGCCTTTTGAACATTCAGTACTTC

J gene: TRBJ2-4
V gene: TRBV20-1
D gene: TRBD1
clone size: .
CDR3 length: 14
CDR3 protein: CSAADRPGSNIQYF
CDR3 DNA: TGCAGTGCCGCGGACAGGCCCGGGTCAAACATTCAGTACTTC

J gene: TRBJ2-1
V gene: TRBV7-2
D gene: TRBD2
clone size: few
CDR3 length: 15
CDR3 protein: CASSSRLAGEETQFF
CDR3 DNA: TGTGCCAGCAGCTCCCGACTAGCGGGAGAAGAGACCCAGTTCTTC

J gene: TRBJ2-7
V gene: TRBV25-1
D gene: .
clone size: few
CDR3 length: 14
CDR3 protein: CASSDSSSYNEQYF
CDR3 DNA: TGTGCCAGCAGTGATTCGAGCTCCTACAATGAGCAGTACTTC

J gene: TRBJ2-5
V gene: TRBV7-9
D gene: .
clone size: few
CDR3 length: 13
CDR3 protein: CASNPPLQETQYF
CDR3 DNA: TGTGCCAGCAACCCGCCCCTCCAAGAGACCCAGTACTTC

J gene: TRBJ2-3
V gene: TRBV5-1
D gene: TRBD2
clone size: .
CDR3 length: 16
CDR3 protein: CASSPASGSRTDTQYF
CDR3 DNA: TGCGCCAGCAGCCCTGCTAGCGGGAGCCGCACAGATACGCAGTATTTT

J gene: TRBJ2-7
V gene: TRBV29-1
D gene: TRBD2
clone size: .
CDR3 length: 16
CDR3 protein: CSVEERQRDLSYEQYF
CDR3 DNA: TGCAGCGTTGAAGAGAGGCAGCGGGACCTCTCCTACGAGCAGTACTTC

J gene: TRBJ2-3
V gene: TRBV27
D gene: TRBD2
clone size: .
CDR3 length: 17
CDR3 protein: CASREGLAGPITDTQYF
CDR3 DNA: TGTGCCAGCAGAGAGGGACTAGCGGGACCGATTACAGATACGCAGTATTTT

J gene: TRBJ2-7
V gene: TRBV20-1
D gene: TRBD2
clone size: once
CDR3 length: 17
CDR3 protein: CSAGLAGGASSYNEQYF
CDR3 DNA: TGCAGTGCAGGACTAGCGGGGGGCGCGAGCTCCTACAATGAGCAGTACTTC